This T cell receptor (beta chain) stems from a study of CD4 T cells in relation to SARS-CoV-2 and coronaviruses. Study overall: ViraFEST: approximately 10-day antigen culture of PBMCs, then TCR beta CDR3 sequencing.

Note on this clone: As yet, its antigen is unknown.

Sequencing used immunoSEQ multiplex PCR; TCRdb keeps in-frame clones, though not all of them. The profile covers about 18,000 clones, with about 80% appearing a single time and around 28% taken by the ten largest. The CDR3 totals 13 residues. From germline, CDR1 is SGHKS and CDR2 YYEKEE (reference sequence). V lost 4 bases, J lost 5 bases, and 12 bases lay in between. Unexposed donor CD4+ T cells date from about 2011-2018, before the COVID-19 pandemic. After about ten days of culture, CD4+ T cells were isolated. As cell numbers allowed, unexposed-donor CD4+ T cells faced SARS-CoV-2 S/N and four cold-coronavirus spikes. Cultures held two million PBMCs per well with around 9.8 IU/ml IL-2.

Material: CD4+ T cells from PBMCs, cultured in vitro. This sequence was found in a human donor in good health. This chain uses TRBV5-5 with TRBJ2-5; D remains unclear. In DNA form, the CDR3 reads TGTGCCAGCAGCCGTCTCGGGCGGGAGACCCAGTACTTC. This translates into CASSRLGRETQYF.